These 2 T cell receptor beta chains were sequenced from one sample in a study of T-cell memory formation after mild COVID-19. TCRdb passed the 5' RACE reads through MiXCR, listing each CDR3 protein once. The repertoire has some 54,000 distinct CDR3 sequences, 8% to 9.5% of them found once; the top ten carry about 1.2%. Sequencing was carried out using PBMCs or a T cell subset sorted from them (not recorded which). Receptor source: a man between 18 and 35 years old who had mild COVID-19 (a few samples of this study predate the infection). Cell type and time point are not known.

This clonotype has only a few counts. The chain joins TRBV12-3 or TRBV12-4 to TRBJ2-2; D perhaps matches TRBD2 (6 bases). V lost 3 bases, J lost 6 bases, and 14 bases lay in between. CDR3 length equals 15 residues. CDR3 residues: CASSFGAGLAGELFF. CDR3 DNA sequence: TGTGCCAGCAGTTTCGGTGCGGGGCTGGCCGGGGAGCTGTTTTTT.

The CDR3 loop is CASSFRGLEETQYF. The CDR3 DNA follows: TGTGCCAGCAGCTTCCGTGGGCTCGAAGAGACCCAGTACTTC. This sequence joins TRBV7-9 and TRBJ2-5; D is unclear. The V and J ends lost 3 bases and 3 bases respectively, with 11 bases between them. CDR1 is SEHNR, CDR2 FQNEAQ, per germline (reference sequence). The CDR3 totals 14 residues.